What follows describes a single T cell receptor (beta chain). Its antigen remains unidentified. Base qualities are missing; no much larger clone stands one base away. Peripheral blood CD8+ and CD4+ T cells from healthy donors, Susac syndrome patients and multiple sclerosis patients were profiled using high-throughput TCR beta sequencing. The healthy donors served as controls matched for age and sex. Bulk CD8+ and CD4+ T cells were purified by magnetic negative isolation, whereas CD8+ TEMRA cells were enriched by FACS. Blood was drawn into EDTA tubes, processed within 24 hours, and PBMCs were isolated by density gradient centrifugation. PBMCs destined for TCR sequencing were cryopreserved in liquid nitrogen and later thawed in a 37 °C water bath. Purity of sorted or isolated CD4+, CD8+ and CD8+ TEMRA cells was at least 90%. V loses 2 bases of germline sequence and J loses 4 bases, and the interval between the two ends is 12 bases. The cysteine opens and the phenylalanine closes a CDR3 of 14 amino acids. The CDR3 DNA has 42 bases and is translated from base 1. Taken from the germline V gene, the CDR1 and CDR2 loops are SGHDT and YYEEEE.

These data belong to a study of CD8 T cells in Susac syndrome (dated by TCRdb to between 2019 and 2020). At the level of the whole study: Repertoire sequencing was used to test whether CD8+ T cell activation and differentiation in Susac syndrome was antigen driven. The clonality of the CD8+ T cell repertoire was compared across 12 healthy donors, roughly 14 Susac syndrome patients and under 19 multiple sclerosis patients. Paper-wide results and their limitations: The number of individuals in the TCR sequencing and HLA analysis was recognized as being relatively small.

RNA was extracted using the RNeasy kit, and roughly 0.5 to 1 ug of the RNA was reverse transcribed with random hexamers. The immunoSEQ multiplex PCR assay, which covers 54 Vbeta and 13 Jbeta segments, was used to amplify TCR beta CDR3 regions. Bias from PCR amplification was corrected by using a synthetic template baseline for primer optimization and for computational correction. As for the authors' bioinformatics: Reads were annotated to V, D and J genes according to IMGT and were analyzed with immunoSEQ Analyzer, with only productive sequences retained. To calculate clonality, Shannon entropy was normalized by log2 of the number of productive unique sequences and then subtracted from one. For each patient and control, public and private clones were evaluated within the 100 most prevalent clones. Susac-specific clones were defined as absent from healthy and MS cohorts, 850 to 1,300 published viral clones and other ImmuneACCESS disease sequences. TCRdb redid the processing of the public reads, applying fastp at Q25 and MiXCR, and retained in-frame beta chains. When rows share a CDR3 protein, they turn into one entry using the most common DNA and genes. Here the V and J calls rest on TCRdb's processing, not on the authors' analysis. The sample table shows roughly 80,000 distinct CDR3 sequences, and 90% to 95% are seen once. The top ten clonotypes cover roughly 0.27% of the sample.

The sample taken for sequencing was CD8+ T cells from PBMCs. The source is a human donor in good health. Rearrangement joined TRBV5-6 to TRBJ1-2; the D gene is not confidently resolved. The nucleotide sequence is TGTGCCAGCAGCTTTTCGGAACCGGTCTATGGCTACACCTTC. The encoded protein is CASSFSEPVYGYTF.